The sequence of this TCR beta chain was determined in a study of Ad26.COV2.S vaccination and SARS-CoV-2 variants. About this clone: The antigen remains undetermined.

Findings of the study overall: The analyses of TCR breadth and depth may have understated the size of total T cell responses. Vaccine recipients showed a spike-specific TCR breadth that was higher than in placebo recipients.

Sample treatment: about 20 received Ad26.COV2.S at low or high dose, single or two shots; several received placebo; per-sample allocation not given. Sampling took place 63 days after the first vaccine or placebo injection. Built on an Ad26 vector, the vaccine expressed Wuhan-strain SARS-CoV-2 spike. The data were produced by immunoSEQ multiplex PCR, yet TCRdb's version contains in-frame clones alone and is incomplete. The table records approximately 450,000 clones, approximately 90% of them present only once. Trimming stripped 1 base from V and 3 bases from J, with 12 bases between. In germline, CDR1 is SNHLY, CDR2 FYNNEI. The CDR3 extends over 15 amino acids.

The input for sequencing was peripheral blood, taken in a trial of Ad26.COV2.S vaccine versus placebo. The receptor's source is a person aged 18-65 years who received the Ad26.COV2.S COVID-19 vaccine or a placebo. V is TRBV2 and J is TRBJ1-2; a possible D gene is TRBD1 (6 bases). CDR3 region: CASSEDQGLDYGYTF. The CDR3 DNA sequence: TGTGCCAGCAGTGAAGATCAGGGGCTGGACTATGGCTACACCTTC.